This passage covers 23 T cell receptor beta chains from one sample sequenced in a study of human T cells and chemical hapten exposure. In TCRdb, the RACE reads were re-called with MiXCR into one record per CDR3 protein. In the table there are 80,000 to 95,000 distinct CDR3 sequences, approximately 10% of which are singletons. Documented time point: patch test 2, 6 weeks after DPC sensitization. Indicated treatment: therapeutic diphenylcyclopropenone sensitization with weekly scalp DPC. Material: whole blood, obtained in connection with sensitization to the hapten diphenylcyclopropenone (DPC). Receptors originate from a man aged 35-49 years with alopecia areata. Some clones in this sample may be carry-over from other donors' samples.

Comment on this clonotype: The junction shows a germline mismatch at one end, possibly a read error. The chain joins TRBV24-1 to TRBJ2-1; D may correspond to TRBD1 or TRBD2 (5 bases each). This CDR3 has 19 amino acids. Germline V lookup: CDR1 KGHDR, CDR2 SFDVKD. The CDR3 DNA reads TGTACCACCAGTGCCCCTTTTTTGATGTCAGGGAGTGTCGACAATGAGCAGTTCTTC. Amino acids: CTTSAPFLMSGSVDNEQFF.

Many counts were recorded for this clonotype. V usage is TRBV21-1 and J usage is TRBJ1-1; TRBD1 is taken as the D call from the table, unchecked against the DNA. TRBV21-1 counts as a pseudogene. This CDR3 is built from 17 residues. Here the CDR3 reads CASSKDQGMGVNTEAFF. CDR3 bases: TGTGCCAGCAGCAAAGACCAGGGGATGGGTGTGAACACTGAAGCTTTCTTT.

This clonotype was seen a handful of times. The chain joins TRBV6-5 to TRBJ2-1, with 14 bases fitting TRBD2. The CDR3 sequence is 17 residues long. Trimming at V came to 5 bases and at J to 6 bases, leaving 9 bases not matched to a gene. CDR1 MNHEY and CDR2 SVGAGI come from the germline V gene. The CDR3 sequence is CASSTGLAGGRGNEQFF. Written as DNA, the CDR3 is TGTGCCAGCAGTACCGGACTAGCGGGAGGTAGGGGCAATGAGCAGTTCTTC.

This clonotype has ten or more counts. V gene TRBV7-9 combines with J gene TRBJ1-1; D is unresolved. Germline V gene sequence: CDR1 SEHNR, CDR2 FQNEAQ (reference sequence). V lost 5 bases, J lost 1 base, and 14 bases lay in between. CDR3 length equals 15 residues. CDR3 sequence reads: CASSVNVSWNTEAFF. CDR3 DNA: TGTGCCAGCAGCGTGAATGTATCATGGAACACTGAAGCTTTCTTT.

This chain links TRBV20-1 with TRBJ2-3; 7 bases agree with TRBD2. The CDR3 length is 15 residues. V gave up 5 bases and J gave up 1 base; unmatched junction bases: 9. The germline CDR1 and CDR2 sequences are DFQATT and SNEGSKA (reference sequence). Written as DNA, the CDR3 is TGCAGTGCTGTTACTAGCGTTCCCCGCACAGATACGCAGTATTTT. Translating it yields CSAVTSVPRTDTQYF.

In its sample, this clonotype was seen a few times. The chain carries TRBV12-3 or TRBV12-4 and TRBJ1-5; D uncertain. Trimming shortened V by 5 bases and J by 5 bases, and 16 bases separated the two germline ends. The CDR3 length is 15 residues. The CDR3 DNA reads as TGTGCCAGCAGTCCCCGAATACCCACCTATCAGCCCCAGCATTTT. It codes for CASSPRIPTYQPQHF.

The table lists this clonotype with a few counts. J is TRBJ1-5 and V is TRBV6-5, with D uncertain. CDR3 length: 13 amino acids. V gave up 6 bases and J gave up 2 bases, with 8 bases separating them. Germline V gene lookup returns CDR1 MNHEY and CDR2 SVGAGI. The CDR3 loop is CASRDGGNQPQHF. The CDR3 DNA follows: TGTGCCAGCAGAGACGGGGGCAATCAGCCCCAGCATTTT.

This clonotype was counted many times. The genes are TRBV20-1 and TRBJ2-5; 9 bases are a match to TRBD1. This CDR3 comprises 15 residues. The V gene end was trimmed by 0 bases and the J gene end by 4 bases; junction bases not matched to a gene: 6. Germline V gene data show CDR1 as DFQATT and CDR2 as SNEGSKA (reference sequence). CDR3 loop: CSARDSVQGAETQYF. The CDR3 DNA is TGCAGTGCTAGAGATAGCGTACAGGGGGCAGAGACCCAGTACTTC.

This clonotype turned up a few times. The CDR3 sequence is CASSWDEGRRSSYNEQFF. Written as DNA, the CDR3 is TGTGCCAGCAGCTGGGATGAAGGACGAAGAAGCTCCTACAATGAGCAGTTCTTC. The chain uses TRBV6-6 and TRBJ2-1, with D unresolved. Germline values: CDR1 MNHNY, CDR2 SVGAGI (reference sequence). The V end was cut by 6 bases, the J end by 0 bases, with 21 bases between. The CDR3 loop spans 18 amino acids.

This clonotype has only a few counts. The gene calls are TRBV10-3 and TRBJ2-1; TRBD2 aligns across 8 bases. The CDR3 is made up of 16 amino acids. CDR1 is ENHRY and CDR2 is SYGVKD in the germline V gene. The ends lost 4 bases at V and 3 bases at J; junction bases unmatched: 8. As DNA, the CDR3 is TGTGCCATCAGTGGGGACTCGGGGACTAGCTACAATGAGCAGTTCTTC. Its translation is CAISGDSGTSYNEQFF.

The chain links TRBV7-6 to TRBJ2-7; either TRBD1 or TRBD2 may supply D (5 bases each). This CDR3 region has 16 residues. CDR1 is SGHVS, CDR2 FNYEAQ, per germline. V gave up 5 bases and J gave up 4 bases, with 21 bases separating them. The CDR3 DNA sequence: TGTGCCAGCAGCCCGAACCCAGGGAGCGGAGCGTACGAGCAGTACGTC. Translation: CASSPNPGSGAYEQYV.

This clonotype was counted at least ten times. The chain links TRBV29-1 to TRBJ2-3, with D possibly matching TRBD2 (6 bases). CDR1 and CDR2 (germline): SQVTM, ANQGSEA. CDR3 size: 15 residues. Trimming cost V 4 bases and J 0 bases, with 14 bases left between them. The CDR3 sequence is CSVVRLAPSTDTQYF. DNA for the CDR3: TGCAGCGTTGTCAGGCTAGCGCCTAGCACAGATACGCAGTATTTT.

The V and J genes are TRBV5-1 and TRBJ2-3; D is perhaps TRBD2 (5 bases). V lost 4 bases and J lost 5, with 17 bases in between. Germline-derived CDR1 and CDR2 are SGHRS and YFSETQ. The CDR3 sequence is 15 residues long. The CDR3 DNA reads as TGCGCCAGCAGCGAGACGCTAGCAATCGGAGATACGCAGTATTTT. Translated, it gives CASSETLAIGDTQYF. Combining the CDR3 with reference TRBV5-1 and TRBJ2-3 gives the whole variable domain KAGVTQTPRYLIKTRGQQVTLSCSPISGHRSVSWYQQTPGQGLQFLFEYFSETQRNKGNFPGRFSGRQFSNSRSEMNVSTLELGDSALYLCASSETLAIGDTQYFGPGTRLTVL.

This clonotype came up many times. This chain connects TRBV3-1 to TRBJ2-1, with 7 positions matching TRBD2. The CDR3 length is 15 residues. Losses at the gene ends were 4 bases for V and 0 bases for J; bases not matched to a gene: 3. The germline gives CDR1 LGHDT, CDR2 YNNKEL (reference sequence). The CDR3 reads CASSPSGDSYNEQFF. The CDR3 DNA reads TGTGCCAGCAGCCCCAGCGGGGACTCCTACAATGAGCAGTTCTTC.

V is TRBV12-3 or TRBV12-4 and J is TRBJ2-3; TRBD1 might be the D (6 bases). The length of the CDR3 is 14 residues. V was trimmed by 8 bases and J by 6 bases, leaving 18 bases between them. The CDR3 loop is CASQPVGQIDTQYF. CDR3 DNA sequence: TGTGCCAGCCAGCCGGTTGGACAGATCGATACGCAGTATTTT.

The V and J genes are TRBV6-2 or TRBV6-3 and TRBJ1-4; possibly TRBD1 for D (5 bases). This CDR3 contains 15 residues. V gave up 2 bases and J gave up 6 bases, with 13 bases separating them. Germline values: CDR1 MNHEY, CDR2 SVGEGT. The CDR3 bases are TGTGCCAGCAGTTACACCGGGACGTTTTATGAAAAACTGTTTTTT. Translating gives CASSYTGTFYEKLFF.

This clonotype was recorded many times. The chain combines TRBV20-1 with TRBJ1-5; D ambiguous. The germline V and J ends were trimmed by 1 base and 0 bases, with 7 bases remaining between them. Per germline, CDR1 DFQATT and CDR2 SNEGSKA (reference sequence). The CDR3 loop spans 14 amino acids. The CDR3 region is CSARGLNSNQPQHF. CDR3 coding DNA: TGCAGTGCTAGAGGGCTGAATAGCAATCAGCCCCAGCATTTT.

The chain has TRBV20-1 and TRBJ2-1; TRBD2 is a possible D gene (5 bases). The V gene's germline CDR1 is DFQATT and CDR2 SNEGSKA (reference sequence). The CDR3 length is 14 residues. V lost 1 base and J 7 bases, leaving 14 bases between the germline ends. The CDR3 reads CSARGHGAANEQFF. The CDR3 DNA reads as TGCAGTGCTAGAGGTCACGGAGCGGCGAATGAGCAGTTCTTC.

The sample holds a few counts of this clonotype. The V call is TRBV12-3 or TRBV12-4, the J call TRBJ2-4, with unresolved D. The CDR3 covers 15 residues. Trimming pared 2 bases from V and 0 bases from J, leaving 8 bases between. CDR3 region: CASSLIGLAKNIQYF. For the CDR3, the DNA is TGTGCCAGCAGTTTAATAGGGTTAGCCAAAAACATTCAGTACTTC.

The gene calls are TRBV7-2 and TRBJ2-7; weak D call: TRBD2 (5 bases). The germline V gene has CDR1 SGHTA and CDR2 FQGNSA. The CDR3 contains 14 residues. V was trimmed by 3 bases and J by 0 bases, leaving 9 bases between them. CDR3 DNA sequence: TGTGCCAGCAGCTTCCGTGGGAGCTCCTACGAGCAGTACTTC. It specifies CASSFRGSSYEQYF.

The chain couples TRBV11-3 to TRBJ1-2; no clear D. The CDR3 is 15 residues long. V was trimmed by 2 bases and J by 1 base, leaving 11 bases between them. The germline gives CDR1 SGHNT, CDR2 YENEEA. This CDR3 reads CASSLSRTGNYGYTF. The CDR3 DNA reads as TGTGCCAGCAGCTTATCTCGGACGGGTAACTATGGCTACACCTTC.

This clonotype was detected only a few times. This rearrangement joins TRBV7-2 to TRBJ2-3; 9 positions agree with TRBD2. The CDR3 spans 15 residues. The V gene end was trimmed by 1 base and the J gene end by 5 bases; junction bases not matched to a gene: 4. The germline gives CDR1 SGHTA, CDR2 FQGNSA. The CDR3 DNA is TGTGCCAGCAGCTTAGAGGCTAGCGGGAAAGATACGCAGTATTTT. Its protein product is CASSLEASGKDTQYF.

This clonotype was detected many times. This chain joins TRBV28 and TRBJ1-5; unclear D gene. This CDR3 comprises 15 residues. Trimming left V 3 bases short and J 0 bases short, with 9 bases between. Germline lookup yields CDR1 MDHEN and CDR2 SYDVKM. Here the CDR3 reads CASSFTEFSNQPQHF. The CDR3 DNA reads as TGTGCCAGCAGTTTCACAGAGTTTAGCAATCAGCCCCAGCATTTT.